The entry below describes one T cell receptor beta chain. Antigen unknown. Definite or probable Susac syndrome was diagnosed using recently defined diagnostic criteria. Germline CDR1 and CDR2: MNHEY and SMNVEV (reference sequence). CDR3 length equals 17 residues. Trimming took off 2 bases at V and 0 bases at J, with 17 bases between the two ends. This sample is part of a study of CD8 T cells in Susac syndrome. The overall study: Active disease was present in about six of the sequenced Susac syndrome patients, and remission in fewer than ten. There were Susac syndrome patients who were therapy-naive at blood draw, others on corticosteroids, and others on intravenous immunoglobulin alone.

The study, taken as a whole, reports: As the study acknowledged, the number of individuals who were part of its TCR sequencing and HLA analysis was relatively small.

An input of roughly 0.5 to 1 ug of RNA was subjected to reverse transcription using random hexamers. TCRdb called the immunoSEQ multiplex PCR reads again in MiXCR, with one record for every CDR3 protein. The table has around 100,000 distinct CDR3 sequences, approximately 95% seen once. The clonotype originates from a human donor with Susac syndrome. Sequences were obtained from CD8+ T cells from PBMCs. The chain uses TRBV27 and TRBJ2-7; D is unresolved. The CDR3 DNA reads as TGTGCCAGCAGTTTAGGGAACCCCCTGAGTGGCTCCTACGAGCAGTACTTC. This translates into CASSLGNPLSGSYEQYF.